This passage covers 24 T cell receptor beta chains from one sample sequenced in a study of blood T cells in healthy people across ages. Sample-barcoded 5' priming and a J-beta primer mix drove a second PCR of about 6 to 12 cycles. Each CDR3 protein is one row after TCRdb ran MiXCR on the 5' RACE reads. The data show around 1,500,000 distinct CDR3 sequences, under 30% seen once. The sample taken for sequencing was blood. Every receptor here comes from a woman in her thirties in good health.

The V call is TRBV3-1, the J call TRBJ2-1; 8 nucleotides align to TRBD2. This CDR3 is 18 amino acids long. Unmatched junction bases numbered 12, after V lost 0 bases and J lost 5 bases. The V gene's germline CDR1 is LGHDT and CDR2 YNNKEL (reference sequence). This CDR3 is CASSQDLGEREPDNEQFF. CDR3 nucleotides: TGTGCCAGCAGCCAAGACCTGGGTGAGCGGGAGCCTGACAATGAGCAGTTCTTC.

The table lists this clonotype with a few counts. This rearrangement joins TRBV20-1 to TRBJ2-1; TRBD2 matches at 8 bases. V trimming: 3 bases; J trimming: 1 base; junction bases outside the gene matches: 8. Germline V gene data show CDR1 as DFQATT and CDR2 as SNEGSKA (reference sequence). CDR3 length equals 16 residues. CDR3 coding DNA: TGCAGTGCTAGGAGGGTAGCGGGATGGTCCTACAATGAGCAGTTCTTC. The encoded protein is CSARRVAGWSYNEQFF.

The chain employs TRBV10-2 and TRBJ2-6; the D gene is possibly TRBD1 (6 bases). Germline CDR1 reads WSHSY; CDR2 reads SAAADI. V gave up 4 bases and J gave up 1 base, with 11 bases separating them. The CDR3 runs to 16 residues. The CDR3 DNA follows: TGCGCCAGCAGTGGACAGGTCCTTTCTGGGGCCAACGTCCTGACTTTC. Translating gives CASSGQVLSGANVLTF.

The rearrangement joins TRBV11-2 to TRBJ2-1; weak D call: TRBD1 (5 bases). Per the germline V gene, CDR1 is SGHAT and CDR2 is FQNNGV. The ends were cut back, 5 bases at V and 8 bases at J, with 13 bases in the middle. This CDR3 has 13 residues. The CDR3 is CASSMGPPDEQFF. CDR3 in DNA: TGTGCCAGCAGCATGGGGCCGCCGGATGAGCAGTTCTTC.

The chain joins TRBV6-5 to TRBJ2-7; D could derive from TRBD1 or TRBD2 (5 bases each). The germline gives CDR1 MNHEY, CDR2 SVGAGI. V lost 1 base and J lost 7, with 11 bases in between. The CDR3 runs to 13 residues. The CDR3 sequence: CASSYCSGSEQYF. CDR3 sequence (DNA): TGTGCCAGCAGTTACTGCTCAGGGAGTGAGCAGTACTTC.

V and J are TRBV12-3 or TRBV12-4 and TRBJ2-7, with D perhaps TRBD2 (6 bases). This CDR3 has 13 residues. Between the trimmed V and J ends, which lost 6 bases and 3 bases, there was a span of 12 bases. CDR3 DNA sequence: TGTGCCAGCAGAAATTCGGGAGACTACGAGCAGTACTTC. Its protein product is CASRNSGDYEQYF.

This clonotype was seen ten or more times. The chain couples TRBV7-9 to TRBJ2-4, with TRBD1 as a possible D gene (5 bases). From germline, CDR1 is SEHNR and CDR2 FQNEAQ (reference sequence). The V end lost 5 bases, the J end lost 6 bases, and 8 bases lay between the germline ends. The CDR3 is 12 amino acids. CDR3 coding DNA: TGTGCCAGCAGCCACGACAGAAACATTCAGTACTTC. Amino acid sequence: CASSHDRNIQYF.

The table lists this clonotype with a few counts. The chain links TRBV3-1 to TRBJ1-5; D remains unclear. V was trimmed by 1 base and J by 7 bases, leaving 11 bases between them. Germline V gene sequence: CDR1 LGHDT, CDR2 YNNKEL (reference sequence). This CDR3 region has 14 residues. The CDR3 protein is CASSQAPSMQPQHF. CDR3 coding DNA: TGTGCCAGCAGCCAAGCCCCGTCAATGCAGCCCCAGCATTTT.

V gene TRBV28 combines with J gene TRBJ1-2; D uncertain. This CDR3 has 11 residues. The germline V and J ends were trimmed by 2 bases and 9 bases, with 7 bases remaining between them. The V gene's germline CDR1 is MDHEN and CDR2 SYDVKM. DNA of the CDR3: TGTGCCAGCAGTTTAACTACTCGCTACACCTTC. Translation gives CASSLTTRYTF.

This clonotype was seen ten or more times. CDR3 nucleotides: TGTGCCAGCAGTTTTCGCGCAGGGGGGGACACTGAAGCTTTCTTT. Its protein product is CASSFRAGGDTEAFF. This chain uses TRBV12-3 or TRBV12-4 with TRBJ1-1; 7 bases are shared with TRBD1. The CDR3 is 15 residues long. Germline trimming cut 3 bases from V and 3 bases from J; bases unmatched to any gene: 7.

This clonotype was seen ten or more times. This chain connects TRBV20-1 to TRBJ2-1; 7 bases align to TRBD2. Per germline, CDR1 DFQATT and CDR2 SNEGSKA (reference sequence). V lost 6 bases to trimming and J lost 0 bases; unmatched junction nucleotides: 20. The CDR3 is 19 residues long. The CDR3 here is CSAVPSGGSYYSSYNEQFF. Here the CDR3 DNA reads TGCAGTGCGGTCCCCTCGGGAGGCTCCTATTATAGCTCCTACAATGAGCAGTTCTTC.

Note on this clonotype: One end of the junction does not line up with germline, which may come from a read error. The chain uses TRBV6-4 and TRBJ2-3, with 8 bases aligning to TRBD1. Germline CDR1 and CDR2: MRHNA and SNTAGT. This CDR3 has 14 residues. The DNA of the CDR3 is TGTGCCAGCAAAATGACAGGGGATACAGATACGCTGTATTTT. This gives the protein CASKMTGDTDTLYF.

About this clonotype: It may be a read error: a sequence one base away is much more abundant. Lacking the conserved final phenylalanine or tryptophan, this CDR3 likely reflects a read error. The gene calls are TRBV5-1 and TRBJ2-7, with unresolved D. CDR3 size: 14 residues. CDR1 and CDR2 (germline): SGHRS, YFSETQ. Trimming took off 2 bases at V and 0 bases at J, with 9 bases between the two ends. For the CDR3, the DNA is TGCGCCAGCAGCTTATGGGCGAGCTCCTACGAGCAGTACTAC. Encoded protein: CASSLWASSYEQYY.

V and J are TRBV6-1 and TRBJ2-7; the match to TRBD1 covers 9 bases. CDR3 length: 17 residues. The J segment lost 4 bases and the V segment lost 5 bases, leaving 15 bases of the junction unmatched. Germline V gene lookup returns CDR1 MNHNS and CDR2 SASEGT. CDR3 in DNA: TGTGCCAGCAGTCGCTCTCCTAACAGGGGGCTCGGGTACGAGCAGTACTTC. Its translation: CASSRSPNRGLGYEQYF.

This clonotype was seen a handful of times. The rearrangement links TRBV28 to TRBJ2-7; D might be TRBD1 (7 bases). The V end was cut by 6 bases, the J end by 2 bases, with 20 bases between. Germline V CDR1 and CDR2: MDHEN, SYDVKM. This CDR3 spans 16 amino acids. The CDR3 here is CASRLTWGRGAYEQYF. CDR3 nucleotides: TGTGCCAGCAGACTTACCTGGGGCAGGGGGGCCTACGAGCAGTACTTC.

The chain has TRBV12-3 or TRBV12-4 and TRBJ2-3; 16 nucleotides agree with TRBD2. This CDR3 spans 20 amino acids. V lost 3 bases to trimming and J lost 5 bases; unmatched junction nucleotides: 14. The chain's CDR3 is CASSLGRSGTSGRARDTQYF. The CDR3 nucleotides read TGTGCCAGCAGTTTGGGACGCTCCGGGACTAGCGGGAGGGCCCGAGATACGCAGTATTTT.

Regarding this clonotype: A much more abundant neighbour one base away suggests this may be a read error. CDR3 sequence (DNA): TGTGCCAGCAGTTACTCAGGGACAGGGGGCAGAGAGCAGTTCTTC. It yields the protein CASSYSGTGGREQFF. The chain carries TRBV6-5 and TRBJ2-1, with 12 positions matching TRBD1. CDR3 length: 15 amino acids. V lost 0 bases and J lost 10; bases outside the gene matches: 4. CDR1 is MNHEY, CDR2 SVGAGI, per germline.

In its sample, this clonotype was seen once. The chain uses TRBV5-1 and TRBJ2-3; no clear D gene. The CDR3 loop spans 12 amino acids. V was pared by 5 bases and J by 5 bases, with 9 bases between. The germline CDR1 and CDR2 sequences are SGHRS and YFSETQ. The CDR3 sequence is CASRIQEDTQYF. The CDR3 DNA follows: TGCGCCAGCAGGATTCAAGAAGATACGCAGTATTTT.

The CDR3 loop reads CSATGGSGYTF. CDR3 DNA sequence: TGCAGTGCGACAGGGGGCTCTGGCTACACCTTC. The V and J genes are TRBV20-1 and TRBJ1-2; 10 bases line up with TRBD1. Germline V gene data show CDR1 as DFQATT and CDR2 as SNEGSKA (reference sequence). J gave up 7 bases and V 6 bases, and 2 bases lay outside the gene matches. The CDR3 runs 11 residues.

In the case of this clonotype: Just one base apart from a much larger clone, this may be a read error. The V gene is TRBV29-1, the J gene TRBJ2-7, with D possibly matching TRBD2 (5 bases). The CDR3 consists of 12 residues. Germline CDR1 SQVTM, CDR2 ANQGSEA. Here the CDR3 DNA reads TGCAGCGTAGGACTTCAAACCTACGAGCAGTGCTTC. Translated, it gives CSVGLQTYEQCF.

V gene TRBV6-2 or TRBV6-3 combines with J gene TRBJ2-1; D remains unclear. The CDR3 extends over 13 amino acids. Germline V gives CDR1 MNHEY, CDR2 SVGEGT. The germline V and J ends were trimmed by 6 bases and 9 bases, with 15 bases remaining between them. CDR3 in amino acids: CASSLASGIEQFF. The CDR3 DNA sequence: TGTGCCAGCAGCCTCGCGAGTGGGATTGAGCAGTTCTTC.

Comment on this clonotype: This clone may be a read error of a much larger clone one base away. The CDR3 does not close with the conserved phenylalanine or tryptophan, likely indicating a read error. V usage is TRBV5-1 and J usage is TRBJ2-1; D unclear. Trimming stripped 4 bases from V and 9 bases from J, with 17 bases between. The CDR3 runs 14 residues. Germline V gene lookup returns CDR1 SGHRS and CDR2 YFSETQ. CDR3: CASSRRSAESEQFV. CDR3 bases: TGCGCCAGCAGCCGTCGATCCGCCGAAAGTGAGCAGTTCGTC.

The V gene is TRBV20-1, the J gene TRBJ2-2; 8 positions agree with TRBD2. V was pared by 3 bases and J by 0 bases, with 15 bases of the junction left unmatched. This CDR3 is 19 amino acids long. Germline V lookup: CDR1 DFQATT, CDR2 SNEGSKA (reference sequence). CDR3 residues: CSASPVERGLQANTGELFF. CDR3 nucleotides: TGCAGTGCTAGCCCGGTTGAGCGGGGGCTTCAAGCGAACACCGGGGAGCTGTTTTTT.

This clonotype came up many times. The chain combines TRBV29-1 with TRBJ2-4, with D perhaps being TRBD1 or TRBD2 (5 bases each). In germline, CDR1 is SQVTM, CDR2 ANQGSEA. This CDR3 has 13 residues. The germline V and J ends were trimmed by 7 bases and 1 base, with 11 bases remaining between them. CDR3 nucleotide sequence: TGCAGCGGAGTAGAGGGGGCCAAAAACATTCAGTACTTC. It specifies CSGVEGAKNIQYF.